This T cell receptor beta chain appears in the sequencing data of a study of T cell responses to AZD1222 COVID-19 vaccine (dated by TCRdb to the early 2020s). For context, the study as a whole: TCR sequencing covered 233 trial participants: 200 to 210 given two doses of AZD1222 and some 25 given two doses of MenACWY control vaccine. Enrollment into the trials was organized by age into subgroups of 18-55, 56-69 and 70-plus years, and those subgroups contained about 150, 27 and 61 TCR-sequenced participants, respectively.

The CDR3 regions of human TCRbeta chains were analyzed by immunosequencing. In the source study's methods: Repertoire TCRs were checked for matches against a reference library of SARS-CoV-2-specific TCRs that had been generated using the MIRA antigen-specificity platform. Breadth meant the fraction of unique TCRs that were SARS-CoV-2-associated, whereas depth meant the fraction of total T cells that were SARS-CoV-2-associated. Using the MIRA data, every spike-specific TCR was mapped to the spike region that the TCR reacted to and assigned to either a CD4 or a CD8 class. Log10-transformed breadth and depth values were compared by one-way ANOVA with Sidak's multiple comparisons tests. As stored in TCRdb, this immuneACCESS dataset retains in-frame rearrangements with V and J assigned. A fraction of the clones does not appear; measured against another copy, unresolved V genes explain less than half of the discrepancy, and the remainder lacks a known reason. V and J calls plus clone size are reproduced from that table; the DNA served to infer D and trimming. The sample has around 210,000 clones on record, about 94% of them singletons. Approximately 1.7% of the sample goes to the ten largest clones.

The germline V end is reduced by 3 bases and the J end by 1 base; junction bases left unmatched: 11. The CDR3 spans 17 residues, from the cysteine through the phenylalanine. The sequence is cut down to CDR3 DNA, 51 bases in frame from base 1. Per the germline V gene (reference sequence), LNHDA is the CDR1 and SQIVND is the CDR2. The intended sense of this specimen's time point label: about 28 days (+/-7) after the second vaccine dose. Explained via the paper, the treatment or condition label denotes: meningococcal conjugate vaccine given as trial control. Vaccinee samples came from UK trials COV001 and COV002, including a single-blind randomized controlled phase 2/3 trial of AZD1222 (ChAdOx1 nCoV-19) in healthy adults. For TCRbeta chain sequencing, PBMC samples were collected from trial participants at day 0 and at day 28 after the second dose. Comments on this clone: Its antigen remains undetermined. No per-base quality is available; no much larger clone lies one base away.

What the study reported, not specific to this receptor: Nearly half of unique spike-specific TCRs reportedly recognized epitopes outside regions mutated in the B.1.351 and B.1.1.7 variants. Only five to seven AZD1222 recipients were SARS-CoV-2 seropositive at baseline, limiting conclusions about previously exposed vaccinees. The whole spike protein was spanned by vaccine-associated CD4 TCRs, and dominant responses were seen in regions 160-218 and 743-854. After two AZD1222 doses, both the breadth and the depth of spike-specific TCRs were significantly higher than at day 0 and than in MenACWY recipients. The 56-69-year group was small, and its depth increase did not reach significance, likely because of low power. Because no day 14 peak-response samples were available, repertoires were characterized only after the peak T cell response. Most participants were white British and females outnumbered males, and the authors suggested that clonal diversity may have been underestimated.

In this chain, TRBV19 is recombined with TRBJ2-7; TRBD1 fits 8 bases in the junction. Here the sequenced sample was peripheral blood, taken 28 days after the second dose of the MenACWY control vaccine. The clonotype originates from an adult who received the MenACWY meningococcal vaccine as a control. The DNA is as follows: TGTGCCAGTAGTATTATGGTCCCAGGGGGCTCGTCCTACGAGCAGTACTTC. It translates to CASSIMVPGGSSYEQYF.